A selection of T cell receptor beta chains follows, all from one sample in a study of blood T cell repertoires in COVID-19. This table comes from immunoSEQ multiplex PCR, and its TCRdb copy is limited to in-frame clones, with some not included. The sample carries approximately 330,000 clones, about 87% recorded once. What was sequenced was peripheral blood. These receptors all come from a young man with COVID-19, enrolled during active disease. Both conserved end residues are part of each CDR3. A D gene is named only where the DNA matches it firmly. Clone size is given for some rows only: seen once, a few or many times, or a class if the clone is expanded.

clone_size	v_call	j_call	d_call	cdr3_nt	cdr3_aa
NA	TRBV7-9	TRBJ2-1	TRBD2	TGTGCCAGCAGCATGCTAGCGGGGGGGCTGAATGAGCAGTTCTTC	CASSMLAGGLNEQFF
NA	TRBV4-2	TRBJ2-1	TRBD1	TGTGCCAGCAGCCAAGCCCCCCGGGACAGGGGCTACAATGAGCAGTTCTTC	CASSQAPRDRGYNEQFF
NA	TRBV6-4	TRBJ1-6	TRBD1	TGTGCCAGCAGTGAAACAGGGGGCGGTTCACCCCTCCACTTT	CASSETGGGSPLHF
NA	TRBV7-8	TRBJ1-1	TRBD1	TGTGCCAGCAGCCCCCGGGACAGGGCTGACACTGAAGCTTTCTTT	CASSPRDRADTEAFF
NA	TRBV19	TRBJ2-7	NA	TGTGCCAGTAGTATAGTCGGGGGTAGCGGGCAGTACTTC	CASSIVGGSGQYF
NA	TRBV14	TRBJ1-3	NA	TGTGCCAGCACCCCAACCGGGACAACCCTGAGCTCTGGAAACACCATATATTTT	CASTPTGTTLSSGNTIYF
NA	TRBV5-1	TRBJ1-3	NA	TGCGCCAGCAGCTTGGGTTCAGGGGGAAACACCATATATTTT	CASSLGSGGNTIYF
NA	TRBV9	TRBJ1-2	NA	TGTGCCAGCAGCGTAGGTGAGGGCCTCTTCGGCGTCGATGGCTACACCTTC	CASSVGEGLFGVDGYTF
few	TRBV27	TRBJ2-7	NA	TGTGCCAGCAGTCCCCAACACCGCGGGCCTATACTCTACGAGCAGTACTTC	CASSPQHRGPILYEQYF
once	TRBV7-8	TRBJ2-7	NA	TGTGCCAGCAGCTTAGAAGGTACAGTCTACGAGCAGTACTTC	CASSLEGTVYEQYF
once	TRBV3-1/TRBV3-2	TRBJ2-7	TRBD1	TGTGCCAGCAGCCAAGATACCCAGGGGGACTCCTACGAGCAGTACTTC	CASSQDTQGDSYEQYF
NA	TRBV3-1/TRBV3-2	TRBJ2-1	TRBD2	TGTGCCAGCAGCCCACGCGTACTAGCGGAGAGCTCCTACAATGAGCAGTTCTTC	CASSPRVLAESSYNEQFF
NA	TRBV9	TRBJ1-1	TRBD1	TGTGCCAGCAGCGGGAAGACAGGGGGCAACACTGAAGCTTTCTTT	CASSGKTGGNTEAFF
NA	TRBV5-6	TRBJ2-2	NA	TGTGCCAGCAGCTTGAGGTGGGCCGGGAGAACCGGGGAGCTGTTTTTT	CASSLRWAGRTGELFF
NA	TRBV10-3	TRBJ2-5	NA	TGTGCCATCAGTGAGCCGGCTCGGCCAGGGGCCCAAGAGACCCAGTACTTC	CAISEPARPGAQETQYF
NA	TRBV28	TRBJ1-5	NA	TGTGCCAGCCAACAGTGGGGCAATCAGCCCCAGCATTTT	CASQQWGNQPQHF
NA	TRBV24-1	TRBJ2-5	TRBD1	TGTGCCACCAGTGATCACCCCTCCGGGACAGTCCAAGAGACCCAGTACTTC	CATSDHPSGTVQETQYF
NA	TRBV28	TRBJ2-1	NA	TGTGCCAGCAGTAAACAGGGTCGCGTGCAGTTCTTC	CASSKQGRVQFF
NA	TRBV6-6	TRBJ2-7	TRBD1	TGTGCCACCACGACAGGGGGGTACGAGCAGTACTTC	CATTTGGYEQYF
once	TRBV5-4	TRBJ2-6	NA	TGTGCCAGCAGCTTGATCCTGAGTGGGGCCAACGTCCTGACTTTC	CASSLILSGANVLTF